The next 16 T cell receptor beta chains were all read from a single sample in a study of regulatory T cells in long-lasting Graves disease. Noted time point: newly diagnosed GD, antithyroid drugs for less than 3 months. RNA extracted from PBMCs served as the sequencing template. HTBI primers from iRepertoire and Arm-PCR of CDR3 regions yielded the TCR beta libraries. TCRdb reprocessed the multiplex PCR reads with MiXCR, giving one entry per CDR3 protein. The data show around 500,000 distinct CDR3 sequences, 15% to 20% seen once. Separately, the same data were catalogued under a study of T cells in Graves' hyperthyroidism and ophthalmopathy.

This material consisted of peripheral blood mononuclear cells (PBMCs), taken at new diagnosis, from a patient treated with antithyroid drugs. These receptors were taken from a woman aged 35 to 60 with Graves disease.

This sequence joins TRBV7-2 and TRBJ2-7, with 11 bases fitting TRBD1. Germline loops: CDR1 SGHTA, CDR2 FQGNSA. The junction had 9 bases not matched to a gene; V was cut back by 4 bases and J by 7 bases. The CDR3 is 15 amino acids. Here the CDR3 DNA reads TGTGCCAGCAGCTCACGGACAGGGGGCCATTGGGAGCAGTACTTC. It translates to CASSSRTGGHWEQYF.

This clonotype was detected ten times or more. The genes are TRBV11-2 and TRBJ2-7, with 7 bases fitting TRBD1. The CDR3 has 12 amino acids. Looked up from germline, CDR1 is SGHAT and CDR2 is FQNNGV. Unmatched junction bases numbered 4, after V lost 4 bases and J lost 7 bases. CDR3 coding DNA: TGTGCCAGCAGCTCGACAGGGCGTGAGCAGTACTTC. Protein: CASSSTGREQYF.

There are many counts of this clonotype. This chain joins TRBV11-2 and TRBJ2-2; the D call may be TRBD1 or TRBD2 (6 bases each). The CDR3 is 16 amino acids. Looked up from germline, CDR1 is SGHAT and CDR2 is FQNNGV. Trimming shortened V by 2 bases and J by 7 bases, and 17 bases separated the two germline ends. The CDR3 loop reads CASSLRLGGGHGELFF. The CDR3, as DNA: TGTGCCAGCAGCTTACGGCTCGGAGGGGGGCACGGGGAGCTGTTTTTT. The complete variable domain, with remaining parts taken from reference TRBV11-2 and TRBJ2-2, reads EAGVAQSPRYKIIEKRQSVAFWCNPISGHATLYWYQQILGQGPKLLIQFQNNGVVDDSQLPKDRFSAERLKGVDSTLKIQPAKLEDSAVYLCASSLRLGGGHGELFFGEGSRLTVL.

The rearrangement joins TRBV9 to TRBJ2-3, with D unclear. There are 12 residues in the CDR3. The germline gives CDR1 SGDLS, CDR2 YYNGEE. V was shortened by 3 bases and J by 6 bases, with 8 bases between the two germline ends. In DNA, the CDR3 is TGTGCCAGCAGCGACGTCGGGGATACGCAGTATTTT. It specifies CASSDVGDTQYF.

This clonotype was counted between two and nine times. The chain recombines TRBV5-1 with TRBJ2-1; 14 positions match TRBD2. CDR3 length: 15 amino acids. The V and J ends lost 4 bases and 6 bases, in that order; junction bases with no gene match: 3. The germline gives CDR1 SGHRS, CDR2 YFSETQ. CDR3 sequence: CASSVGLAGVNEQFF. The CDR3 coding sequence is TGCGCCAGCAGCGTGGGACTAGCGGGGGTCAATGAGCAGTTCTTC.

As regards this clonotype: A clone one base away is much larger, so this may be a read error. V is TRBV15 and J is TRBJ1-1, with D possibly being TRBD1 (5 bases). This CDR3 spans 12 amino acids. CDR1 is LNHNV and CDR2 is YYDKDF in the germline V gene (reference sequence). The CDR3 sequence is CAASRQKREAFF. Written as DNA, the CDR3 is TGTGCCGCCAGCAGACAGAAACGTGAAGCTTTCTTT. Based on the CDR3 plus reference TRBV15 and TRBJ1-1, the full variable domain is DAMVIQNPRYQVTQFGKPVTLSCSQTLNHNVMYWYQQKSSQAPKLLFHYYDKDFNNEADTPDNFQSRRPNTSFCFLDIRSPGLGDTAMYLCAASRQKREAFFGQGTRLTVV.

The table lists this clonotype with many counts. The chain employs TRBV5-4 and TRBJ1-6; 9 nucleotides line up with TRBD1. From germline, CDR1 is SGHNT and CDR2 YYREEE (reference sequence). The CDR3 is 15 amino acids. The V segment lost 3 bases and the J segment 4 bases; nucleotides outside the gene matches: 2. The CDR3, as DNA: TGTGCCAGCAGCTATGGACAGGGGTATAATTCACCCCTCCACTTT. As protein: CASSYGQGYNSPLHF.

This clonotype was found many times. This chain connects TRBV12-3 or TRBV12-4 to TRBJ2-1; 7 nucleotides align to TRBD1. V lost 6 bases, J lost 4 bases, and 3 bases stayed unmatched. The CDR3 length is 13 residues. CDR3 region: CASRPGQYNEQFF. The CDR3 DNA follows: TGTGCCAGCAGGCCGGGACAGTACAATGAGCAGTTCTTC.

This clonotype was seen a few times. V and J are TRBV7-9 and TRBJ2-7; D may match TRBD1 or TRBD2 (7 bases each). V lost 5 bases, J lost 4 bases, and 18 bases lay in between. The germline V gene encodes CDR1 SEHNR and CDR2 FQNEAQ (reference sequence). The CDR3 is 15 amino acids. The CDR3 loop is CASSPGGAVSYEQYF. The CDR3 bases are TGTGCCAGCAGCCCAGGGGGGGCGGTTAGTTACGAGCAGTACTTC.

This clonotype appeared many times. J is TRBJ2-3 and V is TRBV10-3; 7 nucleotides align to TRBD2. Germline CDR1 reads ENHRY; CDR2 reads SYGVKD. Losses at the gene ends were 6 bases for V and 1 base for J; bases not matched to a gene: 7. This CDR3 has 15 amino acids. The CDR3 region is CAIRAGAGGTDTQYF. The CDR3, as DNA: TGTGCCATCAGGGCCGGGGCGGGGGGCACAGATACGCAGTATTTT.

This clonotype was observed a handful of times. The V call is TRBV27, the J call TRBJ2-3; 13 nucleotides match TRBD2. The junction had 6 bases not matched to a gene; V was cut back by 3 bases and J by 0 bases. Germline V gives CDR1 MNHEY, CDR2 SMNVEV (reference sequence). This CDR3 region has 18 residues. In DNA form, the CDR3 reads TGTGCCAGCAGTTTTTTGACTAGCGGGGGGTTTAGCACAGATACGCAGTATTTT. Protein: CASSFLTSGGFSTDTQYF.

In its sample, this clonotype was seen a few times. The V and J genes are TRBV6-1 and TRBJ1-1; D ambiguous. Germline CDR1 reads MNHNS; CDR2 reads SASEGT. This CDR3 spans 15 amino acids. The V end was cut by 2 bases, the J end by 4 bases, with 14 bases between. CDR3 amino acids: CASSEFAAPSTEAFF. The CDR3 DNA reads TGTGCCAGCAGTGAATTTGCAGCTCCAAGCACTGAAGCTTTCTTT.

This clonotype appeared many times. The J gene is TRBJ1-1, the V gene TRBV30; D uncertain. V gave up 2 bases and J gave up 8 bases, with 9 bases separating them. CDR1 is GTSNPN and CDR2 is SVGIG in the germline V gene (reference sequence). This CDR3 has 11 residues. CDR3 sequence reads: CAWSFGKEAFF. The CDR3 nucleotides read TGTGCCTGGAGTTTTGGGAAGGAAGCTTTCTTT.

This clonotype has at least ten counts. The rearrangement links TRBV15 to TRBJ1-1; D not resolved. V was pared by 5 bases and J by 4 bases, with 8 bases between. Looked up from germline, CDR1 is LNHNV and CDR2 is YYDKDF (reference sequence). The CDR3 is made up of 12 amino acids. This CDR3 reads CATSARLTEAFF. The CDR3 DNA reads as TGTGCCACCAGCGCGAGACTCACTGAAGCTTTCTTT.

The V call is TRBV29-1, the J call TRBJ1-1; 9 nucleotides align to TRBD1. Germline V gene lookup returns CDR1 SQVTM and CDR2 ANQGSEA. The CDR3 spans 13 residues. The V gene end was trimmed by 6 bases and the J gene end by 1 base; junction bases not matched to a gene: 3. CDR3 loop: CSVSDRGNTEAFF. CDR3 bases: TGCAGCGTCTCGGACAGGGGGAACACTGAAGCTTTCTTT.

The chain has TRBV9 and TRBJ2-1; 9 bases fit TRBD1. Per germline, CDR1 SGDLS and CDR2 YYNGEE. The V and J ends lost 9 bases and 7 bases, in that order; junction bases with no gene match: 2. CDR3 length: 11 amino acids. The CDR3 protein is CATGTGNEQFF. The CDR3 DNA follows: TGTGCCACCGGGACAGGGAATGAGCAGTTCTTC. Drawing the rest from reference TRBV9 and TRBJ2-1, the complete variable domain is DSGVTQTPKHLITATGQRVTLRCSPRSGDLSVYWYQQSLDQGLQFLIQYYNGEERAKGNILERFSAQQFPDLHSELNLSSLELGDSALYFCATGTGNEQFFGPGTRLTVL.